This is a list of T cell receptor beta chains from one sample in a study of blood T cell repertoires in COVID-19. Method: immunoSEQ multiplex PCR; TCRdb's copy keeps in-frame clones and lacks some. The repertoire holds about 210,000 clones, with around 92% as singletons. The source material was peripheral blood. The source of these receptors is a man aged 30 to 39 with acute or convalescent COVID-19. CDR3s include the opening cysteine and the closing phenylalanine or tryptophan. Each record gives: V gene, J gene, D gene, CDR3 DNA, CDR3 protein. D genes are given only for firm matches.

v_call: TRBV24-1; j_call: TRBJ2-7; d_call: TRBD1; cdr3_nt: TGTGCCACCAGTGACCCCGGGACAGGGAAAACCTACGAGCAGTACTTC; cdr3_aa: CATSDPGTGKTYEQYF
v_call: TRBV18; j_call: TRBJ2-4; d_call: TRBD1; cdr3_nt: TGTGCCAGCTCACCACAGGGGGCGGGAGCCAAAAACATTCAGTACTTC; cdr3_aa: CASSPQGAGAKNIQYF
v_call: TRBV4-1; j_call: TRBJ1-5; d_call: TRBD1; cdr3_nt: TGCGCCAGCAGCCAAGTTATGACAGGGGGCGCCCAGCCCCAGCATTTT; cdr3_aa: CASSQVMTGGAQPQHF
v_call: TRBV19; j_call: TRBJ1-3; d_call: -; cdr3_nt: TGTGCCAGTAGTATAGGAGGCTTCTCTGGAAACACCATATATTTT; cdr3_aa: CASSIGGFSGNTIYF
v_call: TRBV19; j_call: TRBJ2-3; d_call: TRBD2; cdr3_nt: TGTGCCAGTAGTTTCTTGCGGGGGGATACGCAGTATTTT; cdr3_aa: CASSFLRGDTQYF
v_call: TRBV9; j_call: TRBJ2-3; d_call: TRBD2; cdr3_nt: TGTGCCAGCAGCCCCGTTGGGTTAGCGGGGCCAGGCGGCACAGATACGCAGTATTTT; cdr3_aa: CASSPVGLAGPGGTDTQYF
v_call: TRBV2; j_call: TRBJ1-1; d_call: -; cdr3_nt: TGTGCCAGCATTCAACTAACCCGGCAGAACACTGAAGCTTTCTTT; cdr3_aa: CASIQLTRQNTEAFF
v_call: TRBV4-1; j_call: TRBJ2-1; d_call: TRBD2; cdr3_nt: TGCGCCAGCAGCCAAGTTCGAGGACTAGCGGAGGGTGAGCAGTTCTTC; cdr3_aa: CASSQVRGLAEGEQFF
v_call: TRBV10-2; j_call: TRBJ2-7; d_call: TRBD2; cdr3_nt: TGCGCCAGCAGTGTGGGGGGGACTAGTTGGGAGCAGTACTTC; cdr3_aa: CASSVGGTSWEQYF
v_call: TRBV29-1; j_call: TRBJ2-7; d_call: -; cdr3_nt: TGCAGCGGCGGGTCGGGGTCTAGTGAGCAGTACTTC; cdr3_aa: CSGGSGSSEQYF
v_call: TRBV5-1; j_call: TRBJ2-3; d_call: -; cdr3_nt: TGCGCCAGCAGCCCTTCCGGGACTCCAACTAATACGCAGTATTTT; cdr3_aa: CASSPSGTPTNTQYF